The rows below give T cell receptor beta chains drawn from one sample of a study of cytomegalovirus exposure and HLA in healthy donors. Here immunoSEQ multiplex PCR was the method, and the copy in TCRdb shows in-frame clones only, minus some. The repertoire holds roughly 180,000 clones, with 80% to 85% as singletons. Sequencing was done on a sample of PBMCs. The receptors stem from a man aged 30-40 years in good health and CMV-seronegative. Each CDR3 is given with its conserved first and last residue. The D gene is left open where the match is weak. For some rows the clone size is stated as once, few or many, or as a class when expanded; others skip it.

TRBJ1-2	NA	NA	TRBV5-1	CASSLLGVYGYTF	TGCGCCAGCAGCTTATTGGGCGTCTATGGCTACACCTTC
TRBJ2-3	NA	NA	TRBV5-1	CASRLTDTQYF	TGCGCCAGCAGACTTACAGATACGCAGTATTTT
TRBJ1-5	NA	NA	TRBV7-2	CASSLNLKGRQPQHF	TGTGCCAGCAGCTTAAATCTCAAGGGGCGTCAGCCCCAGCATTTT
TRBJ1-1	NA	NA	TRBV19	CASIGGHPRNTEAFF	TGTGCCAGTATTGGCGGCCATCCAAGGAACACTGAAGCTTTCTTT
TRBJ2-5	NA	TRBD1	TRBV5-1	CASSLGQGGETQYF	TGCGCCAGCAGCTTGGGACAGGGTGGGGAGACCCAGTACTTC
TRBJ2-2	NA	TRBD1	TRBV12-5	CASGLGSGTGETLNTGELFF	TGTGCTAGTGGTTTGGGATCCGGGACAGGGGAAACCCTGAACACCGGGGAGCTGTTTTTT
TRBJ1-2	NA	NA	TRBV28	CATLRGFDGYTF	TGTGCCACCCTAAGAGGGTTTGATGGCTACACCTTC
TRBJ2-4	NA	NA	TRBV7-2	CASSLGPGVAKNIQYF	TGTGCCAGCAGCTTAGGCCCAGGGGTTGCCAAAAACATTCAGTACTTC
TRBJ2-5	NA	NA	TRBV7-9	CSSSFGEYQETQYF	TGTTCCAGCAGCTTCGGAGAGTACCAAGAGACCCAGTACTTC
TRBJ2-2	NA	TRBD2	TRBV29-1	CSVGTSGRAGGELFF	TGCAGCGTCGGAACTAGCGGGAGGGCCGGCGGGGAGCTGTTTTTT
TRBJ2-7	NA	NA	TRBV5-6	CASSLVPAGTYEQYF	TGTGCCAGCAGCTTGGTTCCGGCGGGAACCTACGAGCAGTACTTC
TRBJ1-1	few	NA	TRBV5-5	CASSLIGYTEAFF	TGTGCCAGCAGCTTGATCGGGTACACTGAAGCTTTCTTT
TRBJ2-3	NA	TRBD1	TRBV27	CASSFTAGQGPSTQYF	TGTGCCAGCAGTTTTACGGCTGGACAGGGACCCAGTACGCAGTATTTT
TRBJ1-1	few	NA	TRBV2	CASSVGGWSTEAFF	TGTGCCAGCAGTGTAGGAGGGTGGAGCACTGAAGCTTTCTTT
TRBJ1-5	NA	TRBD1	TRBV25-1	CASGWTGKGNQPQHF	TGTGCCAGCGGATGGACAGGGAAGGGCAATCAGCCCCAGCATTTT
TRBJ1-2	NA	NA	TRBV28	CASSLWQGETYGYTF	TGTGCCAGCAGTTTATGGCAGGGTGAGACCTATGGCTACACCTTC
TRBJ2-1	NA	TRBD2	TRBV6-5	CASSLSGGLNNEQFF	TGTGCCAGCAGCCTTAGCGGGGGGCTCAACAATGAGCAGTTCTTC
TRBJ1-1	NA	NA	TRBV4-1	CASSQDAGYTEAFF	TGCGCCAGCAGCCAAGATGCAGGGTACACTGAAGCTTTCTTT
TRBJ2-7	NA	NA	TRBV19	CASKIEDIGSYEQYF	TGTGCCAGTAAGATTGAGGACATAGGATCCTACGAGCAGTACTTC
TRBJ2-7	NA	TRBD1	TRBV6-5	CASRVGTGPYEQYF	TGTGCCAGCAGGGTAGGGACAGGTCCCTACGAGCAGTACTTC
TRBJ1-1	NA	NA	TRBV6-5	CASSYIRGMNTEAFF	TGTGCCAGCAGTTACATTCGGGGGATGAACACTGAAGCTTTCTTT
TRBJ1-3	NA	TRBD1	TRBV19	CASSGQGADTIYF	TGTGCCAGTAGTGGACAGGGGGCGGACACCATATATTTT
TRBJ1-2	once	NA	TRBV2	CASSSGTAGGGYTF	TGTGCCAGCAGTTCTGGAACAGCGGGTGGTGGCTACACCTTC
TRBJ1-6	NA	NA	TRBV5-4	CASSFAGPDSPLHF	TGTGCCAGCAGCTTCGCAGGGCCGGATTCACCCCTCCACTTT
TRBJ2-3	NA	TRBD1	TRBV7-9	CASSSTTGGDGWDTQYF	TGTGCCAGCAGCTCAACCACAGGGGGCGACGGGTGGGATACGCAGTATTTT
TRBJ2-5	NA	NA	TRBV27	CASSLSPGQGLETQYF	TGTGCCAGCAGTTTATCGCCGGGACAAGGGTTGGAGACCCAGTACTTC
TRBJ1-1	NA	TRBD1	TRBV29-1	CSVVGRGMDTEAFF	TGCAGCGTTGTAGGCAGGGGGATGGACACTGAAGCTTTCTTT
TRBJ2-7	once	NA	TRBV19	CASSPRRGSYEQYF	TGTGCCAGTAGTCCCCGTCGGGGATCCTACGAGCAGTACTTC
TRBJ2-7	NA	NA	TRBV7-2	CASSFGGGAFVVSYEQYF	TGTGCCAGCAGCTTCGGTGGGGGGGCGTTCGTGGTCTCCTACGAGCAGTACTTC
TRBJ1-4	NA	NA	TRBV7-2	CASSGVRARSEKLFF	TGTGCCAGCAGCGGGGTCAGGGCCCGGAGCGAAAAACTGTTTTTT
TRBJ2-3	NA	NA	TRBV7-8	CASSRAVITSTDTQYF	TGTGCCAGCTCCAGGGCAGTTATCACTAGCACAGATACGCAGTATTTT
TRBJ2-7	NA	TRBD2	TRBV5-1	CASSLAGASGGYEQYF	TGCGCCAGCAGCTTGGCCGGGGCTAGCGGGGGCTACGAGCAGTACTTC
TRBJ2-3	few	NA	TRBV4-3	CASSQGGGGRTDTQYF	TGCGCCAGCAGCCAAGGTGGGGGCGGGAGAACAGATACGCAGTATTTT
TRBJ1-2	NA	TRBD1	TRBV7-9	CASSPPQGGEGYGYTF	TGTGCCAGCAGCCCACCCCAGGGGGGAGAGGGCTATGGCTACACCTTC
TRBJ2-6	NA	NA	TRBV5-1	CASSFLYGQSSGANVLTF	TGCGCCAGCAGCTTTCTTTATGGACAGAGCTCTGGGGCCAACGTCCTGACTTTC
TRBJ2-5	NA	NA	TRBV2	CASTTPSDQETQYF	TGTGCCAGCACCACTCCCTCGGACCAAGAGACCCAGTACTTC
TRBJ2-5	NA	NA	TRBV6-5	CASSRSAETQYF	TGTGCCAGCAGCCGGTCCGCGGAGACCCAGTACTTC
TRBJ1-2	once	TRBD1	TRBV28	CASSPRDREYYGYTF	TGTGCCAGCAGTCCGCGGGACAGAGAATACTATGGCTACACCTTC
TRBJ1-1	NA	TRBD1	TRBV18	CASSQSGGPTEAFF	TGTGCCAGCTCACAATCAGGGGGGCCGACTGAAGCTTTCTTT
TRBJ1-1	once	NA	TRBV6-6	CASTLGVPNTEAFF	TGTGCCAGCACCCTAGGGGTCCCGAACACTGAAGCTTTCTTT
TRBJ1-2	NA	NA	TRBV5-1	CASSSGRDYGYTF	TGCGCCAGCAGCTCAGGGAGGGACTATGGCTACACCTTC
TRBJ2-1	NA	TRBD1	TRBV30	CARANRGPRNEQFF	TGTGCCCGGGCGAACAGGGGGCCGCGGAATGAGCAGTTCTTC
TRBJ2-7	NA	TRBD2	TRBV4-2	CASSQHEGAGVDEQYF	TGTGCCAGCAGCCAACATGAGGGCGCGGGAGTAGACGAGCAGTACTTC
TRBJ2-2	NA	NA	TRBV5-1	CASSSVGSPELFF	TGCGCCAGTTCATCGGTTGGGAGCCCCGAGCTGTTTTTT
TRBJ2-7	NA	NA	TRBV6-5	CASSNSYEQYF	TGTGCCAGCAGCAACTCCTACGAGCAGTACTTC
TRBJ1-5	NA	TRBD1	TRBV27	CASSPIGGRSNQPQHF	TGTGCCAGCAGCCCCATAGGGGGCCGTAGCAATCAGCCCCAGCATTTT
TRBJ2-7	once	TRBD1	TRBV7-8	CASSFYRTGDHEQYF	TGTGCCAGCAGCTTTTATAGGACAGGGGACCACGAGCAGTACTTC
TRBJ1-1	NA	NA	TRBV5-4	CASSSSSMNTEAFF	TGTGCCAGCAGCTCCAGTAGCATGAACACTGAAGCTTTCTTT
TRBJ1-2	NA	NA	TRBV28	CASNLGGTPGHGYTF	TGTGCCAGCAACTTAGGGGGTACCCCGGGGCACGGCTACACCTTC
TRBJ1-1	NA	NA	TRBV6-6	CASSFRQNTEAFF	TGTGCCAGCAGTTTCAGACAGAACACTGAAGCTTTCTTT
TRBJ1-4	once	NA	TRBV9	CASSVDPQRGEKLFF	TGTGCCAGCAGCGTAGACCCCCAGAGAGGTGAAAAACTGTTTTTT
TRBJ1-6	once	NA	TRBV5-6	CASSPWTAPGSPLHF	TGTGCCAGCAGCCCATGGACAGCCCCAGGGTCACCCCTCCACTTT